The 9 T cell receptor beta chains presented below share a single source sample, sequenced in a study of blood T cell repertoires in COVID-19. Libraries were prepared by immunoSEQ multiplex PCR; TCRdb keeps only in-frame clonotypes and omits some of them. The table includes approximately 150,000 clones, 93% detected once. Sample: peripheral blood. The receptor set was obtained from a woman in her fifties or sixties with COVID-19, enrolled during active disease.

The rearrangement uses TRBV11-2 and TRBJ2-1; D is perhaps TRBD1 (5 bases). The CDR3 loop spans 13 amino acids. Germline V lookup: CDR1 SGHAT, CDR2 FQNNGV. With 2 bases removed from V and 6 bases from J, the gap between germline ends came to 8 bases. CDR3 sequence reads: CASSLQGLNEQFF. As DNA, the CDR3 is TGTGCCAGCAGCTTACAGGGCCTCAATGAGCAGTTCTTC.

The chain has TRBV5-6 and TRBJ2-5; 8 bases agree with TRBD1. The J segment lost 1 base and the V segment lost 2 bases, leaving 7 bases of the junction unmatched. The CDR3 has 16 residues. Germline V gene data show CDR1 as SGHDT and CDR2 as YYEEEE. CDR3 protein: CASSLTGTGLQETQYF. The CDR3 nucleotides are TGTGCCAGCAGCTTAACCGGGACAGGCCTCCAAGAGACCCAGTACTTC.

This chain joins TRBV11-2 and TRBJ2-1; 10 nucleotides agree with TRBD1. The CDR3 has 15 residues. Trimming removed 2 bases from V and 4 bases from J; junction bases left unmatched: 2. Germline CDR1 SGHAT, CDR2 FQNNGV. CDR3 protein: CASSLRDRGYNEQFF. CDR3 sequence (DNA): TGTGCCAGCAGCTTACGGGACAGGGGTTACAATGAGCAGTTCTTC. Combining the CDR3 with reference TRBV11-2 and TRBJ2-1 gives the whole variable domain EAGVAQSPRYKIIEKRQSVAFWCNPISGHATLYWYQQILGQGPKLLIQFQNNGVVDDSQLPKDRFSAERLKGVDSTLKIQPAKLEDSAVYLCASSLRDRGYNEQFFGPGTRLTVL.

CDR3 coding DNA: TGTGCCATCAGCCTCGGAGGGTGGGGTTCACCCCTCCACTTT. Its translation: CAISLGGWGSPLHF. This chain connects TRBV10-3 to TRBJ1-6, with unresolved D. The CDR3 loop spans 14 amino acids. Germline lookup yields CDR1 ENHRY and CDR2 SYGVKD. V lost 6 bases and J lost 9, with 15 bases in between.

The chain recombines TRBV20-1 with TRBJ1-1; D ambiguous. V lost 5 bases and J lost 2, with 6 bases in between. Germline CDR1 is DFQATT and CDR2 is SNEGSKA (reference sequence). This CDR3 has 11 amino acids. The CDR3, as DNA: TGCAGTGCTCTAAAAAACACTGAAGCTTTCTTT. Translating it yields CSALKNTEAFF.

V usage is TRBV3-1 (or the pseudogene TRBV3-2) and J usage is TRBJ1-1, with D uncertain. The CDR3 totals 13 residues. Trimming removed 2 bases from V and 4 bases from J, with 8 bases in between. In germline, CDR1 is LGHDT, CDR2 YNNKEL (reference sequence). CDR3 protein: CASSQSPVTEAFF. In DNA, the CDR3 is TGTGCCAGCAGCCAATCCCCGGTCACTGAAGCTTTCTTT.

This clone was observed a single time. The chain uses TRBV15 and TRBJ2-7, with 9 bases matching TRBD1. The CDR3 covers 16 residues. The V gene end was trimmed by 5 bases and the J gene end by 1 base; junction bases not matched to a gene: 9. Per germline, CDR1 LNHNV and CDR2 YYDKDF (reference sequence). CDR3 nucleotides: TGTGCCACCAGCTCCCGACGACAGGGGGGGTCCTACGAGCAGTACTTC. Translated, it gives CATSSRRQGGSYEQYF.

This clone came up once. The chain uses TRBV7-9 and TRBJ1-2; the D is unclear. Germline lookup yields CDR1 SEHNR and CDR2 FQNEAQ (reference sequence). V was clipped by 5 bases and J by 5 bases, with 15 bases between them. The CDR3 is made up of 14 amino acids. The CDR3 DNA follows: TGTGCCAGCAGCCCCGGTACCCCCGGGTATGGCTACACCTTC. It codes for CASSPGTPGYGYTF. The full variable domain, rest sourced from reference TRBV7-9 and TRBJ1-2, is DTGVSQNPRHKITKRGQNVTFRCDPISEHNRLYWYRQTLGQGPEFLTYFQNEAQLEKSRLLSDRFSAERPKGSFSTLEIQRTEQGDSAMYLCASSPGTPGYGYTFGSGTRLTVV.

The rearrangement links TRBV6-2 or TRBV6-3 to TRBJ2-1, with 7 bases that match TRBD1. The J segment lost 1 base and the V segment lost 0 bases, leaving 3 bases of the junction unmatched. The germline V gene encodes CDR1 MNHEY and CDR2 SVGEGT. The CDR3 is made up of 16 amino acids. This CDR3 reads CASSYSKTGSYNEQFF. In DNA, the CDR3 is TGTGCCAGCAGTTACTCGAAGACAGGGTCCTACAATGAGCAGTTCTTC.